The present T cell receptor (beta chain) was sequenced within a study of blood T cell repertoires in COVID-19. The study assigned cohorts using participant-reported clinical history. Method: immunoSEQ multiplex PCR; TCRdb's copy keeps in-frame clones and lacks some. Of 130,000 to 150,000 clones listed, roughly 90% were seen once; the top ten hold 0.95% to 1.5%. The sequenced sample was PBMCs or T cells enriched from blood (not recorded which). The clonotype originates from a woman in her 30s with acute COVID-19.

The CDR3 DNA reads TGCGCCAGCAGTCAGCGACCGGGAGTGAACACTGAAGCTTTCTTT. Translating it yields CASSQRPGVNTEAFF. The V and J genes are TRBV5-1 and TRBJ1-1; D remains unclear. The V gene's germline CDR1 is SGHRS and CDR2 YFSETQ. The CDR3 covers 15 residues. Trimming stripped 5 bases from V and 0 bases from J, with 14 bases between.